This TCR beta chain was sequenced for a study of blood T cell repertoires in COVID-19. Looking at the study overall: Italy, Spain and the United States were the sources of the convalescent and acute COVID-19 samples. In each case, the material was cDNA or gDNA derived from T cells, B-cell-depleted T cells, or PBMCs.

In germline, CDR1 is SGDLS, CDR2 YYNGEE. The CDR3 is 14 amino acids. V lost 5 bases, J lost 2 bases, and 13 bases lay in between. A Seattle source enrolled patients during active infection and followed them longitudinally. Authors' methods: Amplification with reference gene primers provided the estimates of nucleated cell counts. Produced via immunoSEQ multiplex PCR; TCRdb's table is partial and in-frame only. Clone size and the V and J calls come from that table; the DNA yielded D and trimming. The table lists under 250,000 clones, around 88% of them singletons. J is TRBJ1-2 and V is TRBV9, with D possibly TRBD1 on 5 matching bases. The receptor's source is a woman younger than 45 with COVID-19, enrolled during active disease. Material: peripheral blood. In DNA, the CDR3 is TGTGCCAGCAGGTCCAGGGATGAAAACTATGGCTACACCTTC. Amino acids: CASRSRDENYGYTF.